This T cell receptor (beta chain) was retrieved from a study of blood T cell repertoires in COVID-19. Looking at the study overall: Samples came from the United States, Italy and Spain, spanning acute and convalescent COVID-19.

Deletions cut 1 base from V and 10 bases from J, with 11 bases between. CDR1 is LGHDT and CDR2 is YNNKEL in the germline V gene (reference sequence). There are 14 residues in the CDR3. Ages ranged from roughly 18 to 100 years, with residence in approximately 25 US areas. No more than 2 weeks before study entry, exposed participants had met a case of COVID-19. Details on this clone: Additional DNA sequences in this sample encode the identical CDR3.

Study processing details: Amplification with reference gene primers provided the estimates of nucleated cell counts. Sequencing was performed with immunoSEQ multiplex PCR; in TCRdb, only in-frame clones are kept and a portion is missing. V, J and clone size are taken as reported in that table, and D and trimming were inferred from the DNA itself. Here the sample spans 300,000 to 350,000 clones, 85% to 95% being singletons. The chain links TRBV3-1 (or the pseudogene TRBV3-2) to TRBJ1-6, with D tentatively TRBD1 (6 bases). Sequenced sample: PBMCs or T cells enriched from blood (not recorded which). This receptor was identified in a woman aged 25 to 45 who had been exposed to COVID-19. The CDR3, as DNA: TGTGCCAGCAGCCAAGCCCACAGGGACTCACCCCTCCACTTT. Protein product: CASSQAHRDSPLHF.